Below are 17 T cell receptor beta chains sequenced from a single sample in a study of metastatic and nonmetastatic thyroid tumors. TCRdb recomputed clones from the PCR reads via MiXCR. The sample includes 35,000 to 50,000 clones, under 4% of them seen just once. No treatment had been given to any patient before thyroid surgery. Sequencing used blood. The receptors were gathered from a female donor with papillary thyroid cancer or a benign thyroid nodule (not recorded which). Some clones in this sample may be carry-over from other donors' samples.

This clone was observed at least ten times. This chain links TRBV5-1 with TRBJ1-1, with no clear D. V was trimmed by 5 bases and J by 4 bases, leaving 15 bases between them. From germline, CDR1 is SGHRS and CDR2 YFSETQ. This CDR3 has 14 residues. As DNA, the CDR3 is TGCGCCAGCAGATACGACACCGGAGGCACTGAAGCTTTCTTT. Translation gives CASRYDTGGTEAFF.

This clone was recorded at least ten times. The chain uses TRBV27 and TRBJ2-1, with 11 bases that match TRBD2. The CDR3 runs 14 residues. The V segment lost 3 bases and the J segment 6 bases; nucleotides outside the gene matches: 1. CDR1 is MNHEY, CDR2 SMNVEV, per germline (reference sequence). The CDR3 is CASSFTSGSNEQFF. As DNA, the CDR3 is TGTGCCAGCAGTTTTACTAGCGGGAGCAATGAGCAGTTCTTC.

This clone was detected ten times or more. CDR3 DNA: TGCAGCGTTGGGGGGGGCGTGGATGGCTACACCTTC. It yields the protein CSVGGGVDGYTF. This chain links TRBV29-1 with TRBJ1-2, with a possible D match to TRBD1 (6 bases). The ends were cut back, 4 bases at V and 6 bases at J, with 12 bases in the middle. The germline CDR1 and CDR2 sequences are SQVTM and ANQGSEA. This CDR3 contains 12 residues. Looking up the rest from reference TRBV29-1 and TRBJ1-2 gives the full variable domain: SAVISQKPSRDICQRGTSLTIQCQVDSQVTMMFWYRQQPGQSLTLIATANQGSEATYESGFVIDKFPISRPNLTFSTLTVSNMSPEDSSIYLCSVGGGVDGYTFGSGTRLTVV.

This clone was picked up many times. J is TRBJ1-6 and V is TRBV27; tentative D call: TRBD1 (5 bases). The CDR3 contains 14 residues. Germline V gene lookup returns CDR1 MNHEY and CDR2 SMNVEV (reference sequence). Trimming stripped 3 bases from V and 7 bases from J, with 10 bases between. This CDR3 reads CASSLGGDNSPLHF. In DNA, the CDR3 is TGTGCCAGCAGTTTGGGAGGGGACAATTCACCCCTCCACTTT.

This clone has a handful of counts. The chain combines TRBV5-1 with TRBJ1-2; D gene ambiguous. The CDR3 has 18 amino acids. The germline V and J ends were trimmed by 5 bases and 1 base, with 24 bases remaining between them. The germline gives CDR1 SGHRS, CDR2 YFSETQ. In DNA form, the CDR3 reads TGCGCCAGCAGGGGTTATGCACGGCCGATTGAGTATAACTATGGCTACACCTTC. As protein: CASRGYARPIEYNYGYTF.

The rearrangement uses TRBV19 and TRBJ1-1; D is ambiguous. Trimming pared 5 bases from V and 0 bases from J, leaving 7 bases between. Germline-derived CDR1 and CDR2 are LNHDA and SQIVND (reference sequence). The CDR3 consists of 13 residues. The CDR3 sequence: CASSANVNTEAFF. For the CDR3, the DNA is TGTGCCAGTAGTGCAAACGTGAACACTGAAGCTTTCTTT.

The sample holds many counts of this clone. The rearrangement joins TRBV6-1 to TRBJ2-3, with a weak D call TRBD2 (6 bases). Germline loops: CDR1 MNHNS, CDR2 SASEGT. The CDR3 is 14 amino acids. V was trimmed by 5 bases and J by 6 bases, leaving 15 bases between them. The CDR3 DNA reads TGTGCCAGCAGTCTGGGGACTCCCAGGGATACGCAGTATTTT. This codes for CASSLGTPRDTQYF.

Concerning this clone: Relative to the germline gene, one junction end is altered; a read error may explain this. The V call is TRBV6-6, the J call TRBJ2-3; maybe TRBD2 (6 bases). This CDR3 region has 17 residues. Germline V gene sequence: CDR1 MNHNY, CDR2 SVGAGI (reference sequence). CDR3 region: CASIYSGVGLATDTQYF. CDR3 nucleotides: TGTGCCAGCATTTACTCCGGGGTGGGACTTGCCACAGATACGCAGTATTTT.

Ten or more counts support this clone. The CDR3 DNA reads TGTGCCAGCAGTCCCCGGACAGGGGGCGCGTACACCTTC. It encodes CASSPRTGGAYTF. The chain uses TRBV12-3 or TRBV12-4 and TRBJ1-2, with 11 bases identical to TRBD1. Trimming removed 5 bases from V and 11 bases from J; junction bases left unmatched: 7. CDR3 length: 13 amino acids.

The chain links TRBV6-2 or TRBV6-3 to TRBJ2-7, with 7 bases lining up with TRBD2. With V trimmed by 2 bases and J by 2 bases, 9 bases remained unmatched. CDR1 MNHEY and CDR2 SVGEGT come from the germline V gene. The CDR3 is 16 residues long. The CDR3 here is CASSYDASGGPYEQYF. Written as DNA, the CDR3 is TGTGCCAGCAGTTACGACGCATCGGGAGGACCCTACGAGCAGTACTTC.

The rearrangement links TRBV7-3 to TRBJ1-2, with D hard to call. Trimming removed 5 bases from V and 1 base from J, with 8 bases in between. CDR1 is SGHTA and CDR2 is FQGTGA in the germline V gene. The CDR3 length is 13 residues. The CDR3 region has the DNA TGTGCCAGCAGCCCGTGCGTTAACTATGGCTACACCTTC. Encoded protein: CASSPCVNYGYTF.

Concerning this clone: One end of the junction does not line up with germline, which may come from a read error. The rearrangement uses TRBV28 and TRBJ1-2; perhaps TRBD1 as D (5 bases). CDR1 is MDHEN and CDR2 is SYDVKM in the germline V gene. CDR3 size: 13 residues. As DNA, the CDR3 is TGTGCCAGCAATACGGGGGGGAACTATTGCTACACCTTC. Protein sequence: CASNTGGNYCYTF.

The chain couples TRBV28 to TRBJ1-2, with a weak D call TRBD1 (5 bases). This CDR3 spans 16 amino acids. Germline CDR1 reads MDHEN; CDR2 reads SYDVKM. Trimming shortened V by 4 bases and J by 4 bases, and 19 bases separated the two germline ends. The CDR3 region is CASSSPEGSRRYGYTF. CDR3 bases: TGTGCCAGCAGTTCCCCGGAGGGGAGCCGCCGCTATGGCTACACCTTC.

The rearrangement joins TRBV20-1 to TRBJ2-7; 9 positions agree with TRBD2. With V trimmed by 3 bases and J by 7 bases, 13 bases remained unmatched. The germline V gene has CDR1 DFQATT and CDR2 SNEGSKA (reference sequence). This CDR3 comprises 15 residues. The DNA of the CDR3 is TGCAGTGCTAGGGGAAATCGACTAGCGGTCGCAGAGCAGTACTTC. Amino acid sequence: CSARGNRLAVAEQYF.

This clone was seen at least ten times. This chain uses TRBV5-1 with TRBJ2-2; 10 nucleotides align to TRBD2. This CDR3 has 18 residues. Unmatched junction bases numbered 9, after V lost 0 bases and J lost 4 bases. Germline V CDR1 and CDR2: SGHRS, YFSETQ. The CDR3 region has the DNA TGCGCCAGCAGCTTGGCCCCCAGCGGGAGGGCGAGCACCGGGGAGCTGTTTTTT. Translated, it gives CASSLAPSGRASTGELFF.

This clone has just a few counts. The CDR3 nucleotides read TGTGCCACCCTAGCGGGAGTTTCCTACAATGAGCAGTTCTTC. Amino acid sequence: CATLAGVSYNEQFF. The chain is built from TRBV19 and TRBJ2-1; TRBD2 matches 10 bases. The CDR3 is 14 amino acids. Trimming at V came to 10 bases and at J to 1 base, leaving 4 bases not matched to a gene. Germline values: CDR1 LNHDA, CDR2 SQIVND (reference sequence).

This clone was detected many times. The chain couples TRBV30 to TRBJ2-1, with D maybe TRBD1 (6 bases). CDR1 and CDR2 (germline): GTSNPN, SVGIG (reference sequence). This CDR3 is 14 amino acids long. V gave up 0 bases and J gave up 2 bases, with 8 bases separating them. The CDR3 DNA follows: TGTGCCTGGAGTGTACGGGACACCTACAATGAGCAGTTCTTC. Translating gives CAWSVRDTYNEQFF. The variable domain in full, completed from reference TRBV30 and TRBJ2-1, reads SQTIHQWPATLVQPVGSPLSLECTVEGTSNPNLYWYRQAAGRGLQLLFYSVGIGQISSEVPQNLSASRPQDRQFILSSKKLLLSDSGFYLCAWSVRDTYNEQFFGPGTRLTVL.